The clone carrying this TCR beta chain was seen many times. As yet, its antigen is unknown. As for time point: newly diagnosed GD, antithyroid drugs for less than 3 months. Construction of the TCR library relied on RNA isolated from PBMCs. These data belong to a study of regulatory T cells in long-lasting Graves disease. CDR1 is MNHNS, CDR2 SASEGT, per germline. The CDR3 sequence is 15 residues long. Trimming removed 1 base from V and 4 bases from J, with 13 bases in between. Study-wide findings and caveats: Accuracy may have suffered from the small sample size.

iRepertoire HTBI primers and Arm-PCR of CDR3 regions built TCR beta libraries. Each CDR3 protein is one row after TCRdb ran MiXCR on the multiplex PCR reads. The sample carries 350,000 to 500,000 distinct CDR3 sequences, 14% recorded once. The same sample was also studied in work on T cells in Graves' hyperthyroidism and ophthalmopathy. Per that paper: Participants, patients aged 18 to 65, had newly diagnosed hyperthyroidism with a duration under 2 months.

This sequence was found in a woman aged 50 to 60 with Graves disease. The genes are TRBV6-1 and TRBJ1-2; D possibly corresponds to TRBD1 (6 bases). The source was peripheral blood mononuclear cells (PBMCs), collected at new diagnosis, from a patient treated with antithyroid drugs. CDR3 in DNA: TGTGCCAGCAGTGAAGGGACAGATAACTTCTATGGCTACACCTTC. This translates into CASSEGTDNFYGYTF.